The sequence of this T cell receptor (beta chain) was determined in a study of cytomegalovirus exposure and HLA in healthy donors. Study results and caveats: It emerged from a later analysis that several of the most significant clusters appeared to be linked to common viral pathogens. Altogether, 150 to 200 TCR beta chains were recorded as cytomegalovirus-associated. Later analysis suggested most CMV-associated TCR beta chains were HLA-restricted.

Worth noting for this clone: Its antigen is undetermined.

The primer mix had 60 Vbeta and 13 Jbeta primers. Assay: immunoSEQ multiplex PCR; the TCRdb copy retains only in-frame clones and omits some. The sample includes some 110,000 clones, roughly three quarters of them seen just once. V was pared by 5 bases and J by 8 bases, with 9 bases of the junction left unmatched. Per the germline V gene, CDR1 is SGHTA and CDR2 is FQGTGA. CDR3 length: 16 amino acids. The sequence derives from a man aged 25-45 years in good health and CMV-seropositive. The sequencing input was PBMCs. The chain employs TRBV7-3 and TRBJ2-1; TRBD2 agrees at 13 bases. This chain's CDR3 is CASSRGTSGNGYEQFF. The CDR3 nucleotides read TGTGCCAGCAGCCGCGGGACTAGCGGGAATGGGTATGAGCAGTTCTTC.